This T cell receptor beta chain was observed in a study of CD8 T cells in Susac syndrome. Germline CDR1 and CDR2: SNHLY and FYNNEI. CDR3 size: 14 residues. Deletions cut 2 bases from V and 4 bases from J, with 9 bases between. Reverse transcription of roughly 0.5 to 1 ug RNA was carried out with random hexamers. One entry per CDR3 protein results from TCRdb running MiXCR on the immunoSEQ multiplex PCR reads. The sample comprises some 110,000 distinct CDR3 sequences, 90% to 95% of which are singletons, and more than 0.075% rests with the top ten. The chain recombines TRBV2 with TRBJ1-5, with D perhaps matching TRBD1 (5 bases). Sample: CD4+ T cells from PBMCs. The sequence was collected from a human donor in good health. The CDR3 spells CASSEMWGNQPQHF. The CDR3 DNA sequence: TGTGCCAGCAGTGAAATGTGGGGGAATCAGCCCCAGCATTTT. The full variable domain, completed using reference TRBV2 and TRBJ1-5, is EPEVTQTPSHQVTQMGQEVILRCVPISNHLYFYWYRQILGQKVEFLVSFYNNEISEKSEIFDDQFSVERPDGSNFTLKIRSTKLEDSAMYFCASSEMWGNQPQHFGDGTRLSIL.